This T cell receptor beta chain derives from a study of glioma-infiltrating T cells. The study, taken as a whole, reports: Very few CDR3 sequences were shared between tissue and blood. Tissue-blood divergence was below expectation in non-neoplastic patients, above in gliomas.

This clonotype was counted many times. As yet, its antigen is unknown. CDR1 is LGHNA and CDR2 is YNFKEQ in the germline V gene. Trimming removed 0 bases at V and 2 bases at J, with 21 bases between. The CDR3 has 19 residues. Amplification of TCR alpha and beta CDR3 regions from RNA used iRepertoire nested multiplex PCR. For one-step reverse transcription and amplification, about 85-400 ng of tissue mRNA or PBMC total RNA was used. Each CDR3 protein is one row after TCRdb ran MiXCR on the multiplex PCR reads. The sample records approximately 110,000 distinct CDR3 sequences, around 23% being singletons. The sequenced sample was glioma tissue, nonneoplastic brain tissue, or PBMCs (not recorded which). The receptor was derived from a human donor with low-grade glioma or glioblastoma, undergoing nonglioma brain surgery, or in good health (not recorded which). V usage is TRBV4-2 and J usage is TRBJ2-3, with D unresolved. The CDR3 DNA follows: TGTGCCAGCAGCCAAGATCGCGGCTCTTATGGGATAAACACAGATACGCAGTATTTT. Its translation: CASSQDRGSYGINTDTQYF.